This T cell receptor (beta chain) was documented in a study of CD8 T cells in ankylosing spondylitis. With respect to this clonotype: A junction boundary mismatches the germline segment, possibly from a read error.

Germline assignment: CDR1 DFQATT and CDR2 SNEGSKA (reference sequence). This CDR3 is 16 amino acids long. By quantitative 5'-RACE with molecular barcodes, the TCR beta libraries were made. TCRdb passed the 5' RACE reads through MiXCR, listing each CDR3 protein once. The data show 250,000 to 400,000 distinct CDR3 sequences, around a tenth seen once. The chain couples TRBV20-1 to TRBJ2-1, with TRBD1 identical over 7 bases. The sequence was obtained from a female donor with ankylosing spondylitis or in good health (not recorded which). The sample consisted of blood, either unsorted or a sorted T cell fraction (not recorded which). This CDR3 is CSARDLGTVSYNEQLF. The CDR3 DNA reads as TGCAGTGCTAGAGATCTCGGGACAGTCTCCTACAATGAGCAGCTCTTC.